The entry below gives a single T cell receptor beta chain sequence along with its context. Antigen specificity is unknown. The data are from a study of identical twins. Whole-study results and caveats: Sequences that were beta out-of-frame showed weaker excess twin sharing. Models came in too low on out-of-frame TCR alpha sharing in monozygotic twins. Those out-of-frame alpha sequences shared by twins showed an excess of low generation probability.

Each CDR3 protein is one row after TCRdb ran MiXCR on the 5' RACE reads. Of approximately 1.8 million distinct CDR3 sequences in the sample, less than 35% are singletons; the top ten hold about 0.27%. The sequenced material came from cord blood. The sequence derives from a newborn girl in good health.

For the CDR3, the DNA is TGTGCCAGCAGTTACTCGGGGGGGAGTGGTGAGCAGTTCTTC. Its protein is CASSYSGGSGEQFF. V and J are TRBV6-5 and TRBJ2-1, with 7 bases identical to TRBD2. The V segment lost 0 bases and the J segment 9 bases; nucleotides outside the gene matches: 5. The V gene's germline CDR1 is MNHEY and CDR2 SVGAGI. This CDR3 region has 14 residues.